This T cell receptor beta chain was sequenced in a study of blood T cell repertoires in COVID-19. Study-level information: Researchers got acute and convalescent COVID-19 samples from the United States, Italy and Spain. In each case, the material was cDNA or gDNA derived from T cells, B-cell-depleted T cells, or PBMCs.

CDR3 length equals 15 residues. Germline V gene lookup returns CDR1 MNHEY and CDR2 SVGEGT. Trimming took 5 bases from V and 5 from J, leaving 18 bases between them. The authors' processing: Reference gene primer amplification yielded estimated nucleated cell counts. TCRdb's table, derived via immunoSEQ multiplex PCR, lists solely in-frame clones and lacks some. V and J calls and clone size come straight from that table; D and trimming were deduced from the DNA. The sample lists 140,000 to 150,000 clones, 87% occurring once. The genes are TRBV6-2 or TRBV6-3 and TRBJ2-5, with D perhaps matching TRBD2 (6 bases). The sequence was collected from a man aged 50-60 years who had recovered from COVID-19. Sequenced material: peripheral blood. The CDR3 DNA follows: TGTGCCAGCAGTCCCGGGGGAGTCGCGGGGGAGACCCAGTACTTC. Its protein is CASSPGGVAGETQYF.